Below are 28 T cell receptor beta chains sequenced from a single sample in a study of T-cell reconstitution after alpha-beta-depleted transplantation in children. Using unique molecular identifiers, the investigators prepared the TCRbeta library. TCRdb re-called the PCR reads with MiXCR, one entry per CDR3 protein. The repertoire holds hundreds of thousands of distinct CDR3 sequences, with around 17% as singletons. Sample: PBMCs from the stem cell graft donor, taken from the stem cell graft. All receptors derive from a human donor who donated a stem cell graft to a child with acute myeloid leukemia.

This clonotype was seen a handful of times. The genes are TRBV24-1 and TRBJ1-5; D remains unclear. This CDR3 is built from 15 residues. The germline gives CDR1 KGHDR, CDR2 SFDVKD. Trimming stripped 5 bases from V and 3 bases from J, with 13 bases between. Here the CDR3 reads CATSANSVLNQPQHF. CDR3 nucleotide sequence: TGTGCCACCAGTGCTAATTCGGTACTCAATCAGCCCCAGCATTTT.

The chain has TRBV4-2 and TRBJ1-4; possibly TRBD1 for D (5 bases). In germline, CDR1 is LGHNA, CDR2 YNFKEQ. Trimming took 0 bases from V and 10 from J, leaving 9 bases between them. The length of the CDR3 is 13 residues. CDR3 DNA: TGTGCCAGCAGCCAAGATACGGGGGTAAAACTGTTTTTT. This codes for CASSQDTGVKLFF.

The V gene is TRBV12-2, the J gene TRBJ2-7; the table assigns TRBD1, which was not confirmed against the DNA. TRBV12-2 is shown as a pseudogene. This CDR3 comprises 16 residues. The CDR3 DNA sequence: TGTGCAAGTCGCTTAGCGGAGCGGGACAGTAACTACGAGCAGTACGTC. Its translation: CASRLAERDSNYEQYV.

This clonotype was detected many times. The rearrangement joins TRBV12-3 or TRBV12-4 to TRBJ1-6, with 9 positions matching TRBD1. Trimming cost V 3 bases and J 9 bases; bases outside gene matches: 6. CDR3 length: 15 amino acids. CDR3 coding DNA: TGTGCCAGCAGTTTCGATGGGACAGGGTCTTCACCCCTCCACTTT. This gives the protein CASSFDGTGSSPLHF.

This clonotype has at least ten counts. CDR3 region: CASSQGDSGWNEQFF. In DNA, the CDR3 is TGCGCCAGCAGCCAAGGGGATAGCGGGTGGAATGAGCAGTTCTTC. This chain connects TRBV4-3 to TRBJ2-1, with TRBD2 identical over 7 bases. CDR3 length: 15 residues. Trimming took 1 base from V and 7 from J; bases not matched to a gene: 7. Germline V CDR1 and CDR2: LGHNA, YSLEER.

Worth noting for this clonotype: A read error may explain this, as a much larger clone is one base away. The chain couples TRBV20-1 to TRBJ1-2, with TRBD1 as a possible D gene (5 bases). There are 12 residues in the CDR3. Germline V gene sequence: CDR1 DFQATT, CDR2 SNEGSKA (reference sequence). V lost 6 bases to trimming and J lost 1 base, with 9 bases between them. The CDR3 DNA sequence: TGCAGTGCCCCAGGGCATAACTATGGCTACACCTTC. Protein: CSAPGHNYGYTF.

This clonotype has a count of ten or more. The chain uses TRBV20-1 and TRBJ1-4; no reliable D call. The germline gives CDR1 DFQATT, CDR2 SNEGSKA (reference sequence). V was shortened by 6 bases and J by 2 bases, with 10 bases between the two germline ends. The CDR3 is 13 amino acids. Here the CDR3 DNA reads TGCAGTGCCCTTGTTAGGACTAATGAAAAACTGTTTTTT. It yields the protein CSALVRTNEKLFF.

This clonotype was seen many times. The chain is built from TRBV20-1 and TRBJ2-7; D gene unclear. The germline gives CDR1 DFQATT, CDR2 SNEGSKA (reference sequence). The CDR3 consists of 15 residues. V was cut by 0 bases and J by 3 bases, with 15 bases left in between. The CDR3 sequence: CSARDRQGPLYEQYF. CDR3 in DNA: TGCAGTGCTAGAGATCGGCAAGGACCGCTCTACGAGCAGTACTTC.

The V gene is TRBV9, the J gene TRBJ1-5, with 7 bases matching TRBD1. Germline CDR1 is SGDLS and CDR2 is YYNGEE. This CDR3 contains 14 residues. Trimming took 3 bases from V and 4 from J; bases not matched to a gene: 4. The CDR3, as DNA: TGTGCCAGCAGCGCGACAGGGATGAATCAGCCCCAGCATTTT. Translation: CASSATGMNQPQHF.

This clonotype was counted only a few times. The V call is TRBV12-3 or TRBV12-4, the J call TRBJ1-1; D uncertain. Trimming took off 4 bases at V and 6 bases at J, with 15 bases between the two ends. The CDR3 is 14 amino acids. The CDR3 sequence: CASSSGLVGSEAFF. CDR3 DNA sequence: TGTGCCAGCAGTTCTGGGTTGGTAGGGTCTGAAGCTTTCTTT.

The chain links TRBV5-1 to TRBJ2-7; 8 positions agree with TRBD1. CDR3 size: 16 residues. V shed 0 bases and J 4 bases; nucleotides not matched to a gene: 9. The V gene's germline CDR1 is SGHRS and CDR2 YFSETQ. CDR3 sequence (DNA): TGCGCCAGCAGCTTGGGGACAGGGACCTTTGGATACGAGCAGTACGTC. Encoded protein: CASSLGTGTFGYEQYV.

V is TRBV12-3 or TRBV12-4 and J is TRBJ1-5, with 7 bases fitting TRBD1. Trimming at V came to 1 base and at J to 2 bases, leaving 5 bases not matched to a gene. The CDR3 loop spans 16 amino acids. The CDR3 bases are TGTGCCAGCAGTTTAGTATTAGGGGGCGGCAATCAGCCCCAGCATTTT. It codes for CASSLVLGGGNQPQHF.

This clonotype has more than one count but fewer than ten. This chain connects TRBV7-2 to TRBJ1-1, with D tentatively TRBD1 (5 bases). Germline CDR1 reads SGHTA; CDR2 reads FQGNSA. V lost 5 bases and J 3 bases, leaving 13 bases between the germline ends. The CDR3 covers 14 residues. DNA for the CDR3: TGTGCCAGCAGCCCCCTAGGGGCAGACACTGAAGCTTTCTTT. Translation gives CASSPLGADTEAFF.

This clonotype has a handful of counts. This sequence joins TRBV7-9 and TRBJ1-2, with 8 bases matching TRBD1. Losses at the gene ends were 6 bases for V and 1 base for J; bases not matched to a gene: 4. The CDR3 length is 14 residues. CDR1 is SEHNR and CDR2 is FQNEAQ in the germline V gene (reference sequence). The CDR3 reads CASRATGDNYGYTF. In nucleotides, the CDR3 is TGTGCCAGCAGGGCGACAGGGGATAACTATGGCTACACCTTC.

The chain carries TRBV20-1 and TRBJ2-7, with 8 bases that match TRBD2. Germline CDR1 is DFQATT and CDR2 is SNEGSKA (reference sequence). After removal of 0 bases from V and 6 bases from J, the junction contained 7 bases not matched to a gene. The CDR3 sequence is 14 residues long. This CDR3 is CSARDPAGVREQYF. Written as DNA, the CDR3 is TGCAGTGCTAGAGATCCAGCGGGGGTACGCGAGCAGTACTTC.

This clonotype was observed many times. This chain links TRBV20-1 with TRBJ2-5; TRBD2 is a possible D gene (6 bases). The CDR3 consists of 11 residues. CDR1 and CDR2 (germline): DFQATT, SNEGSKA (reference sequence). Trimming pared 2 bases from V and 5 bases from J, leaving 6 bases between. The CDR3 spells CSARRGETQYF. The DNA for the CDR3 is TGCAGTGCTAGACGGGGGGAGACCCAGTACTTC.

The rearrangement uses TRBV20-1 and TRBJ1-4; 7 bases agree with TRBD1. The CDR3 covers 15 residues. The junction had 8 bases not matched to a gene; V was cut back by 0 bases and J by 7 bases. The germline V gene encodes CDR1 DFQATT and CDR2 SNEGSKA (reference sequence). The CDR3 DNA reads TGCAGTGCTAGAGATCGTGAAGGGGGCCTTGAAAAACTGTTTTTT. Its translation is CSARDREGGLEKLFF.

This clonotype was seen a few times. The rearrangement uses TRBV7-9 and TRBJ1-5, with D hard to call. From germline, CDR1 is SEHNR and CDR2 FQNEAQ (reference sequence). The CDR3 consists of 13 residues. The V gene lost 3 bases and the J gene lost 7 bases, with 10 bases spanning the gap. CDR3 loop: CASSLGPQQPQHF. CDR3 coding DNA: TGTGCCAGCAGCTTGGGCCCCCAACAGCCCCAGCATTTT.

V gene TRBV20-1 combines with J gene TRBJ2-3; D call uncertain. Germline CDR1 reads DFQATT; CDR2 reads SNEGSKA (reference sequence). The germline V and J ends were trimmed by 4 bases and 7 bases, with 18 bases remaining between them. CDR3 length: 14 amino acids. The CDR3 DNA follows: TGCAGTGCTACAGCGTCCCCCGGGCGAAATACGCAGTATTTT. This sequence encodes CSATASPGRNTQYF.

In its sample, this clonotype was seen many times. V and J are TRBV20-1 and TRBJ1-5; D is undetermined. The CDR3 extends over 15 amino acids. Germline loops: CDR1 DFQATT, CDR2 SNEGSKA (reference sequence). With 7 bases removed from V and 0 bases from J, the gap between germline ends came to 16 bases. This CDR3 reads CSVPHGGDSNQPQHF. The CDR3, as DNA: TGCAGTGTCCCTCACGGCGGAGATAGCAATCAGCCCCAGCATTTT.

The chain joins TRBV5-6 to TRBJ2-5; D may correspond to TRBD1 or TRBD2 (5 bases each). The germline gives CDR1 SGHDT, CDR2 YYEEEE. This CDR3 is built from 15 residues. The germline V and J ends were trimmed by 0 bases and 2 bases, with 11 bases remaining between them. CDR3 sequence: CASSLGGRTQETQYF. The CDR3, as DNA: TGTGCCAGCAGCTTGGGGGGCAGGACTCAAGAGACCCAGTACTTC. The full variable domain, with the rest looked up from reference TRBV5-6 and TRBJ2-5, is DAGVTQSPTHLIKTRGQQVTLRCSPKSGHDTVSWYQQALGQGPQFIFQYYEEEERQRGNFPDRFSGHQFPNYSSELNVNALLLGDSALYLCASSLGGRTQETQYFGPGTRLLVL.

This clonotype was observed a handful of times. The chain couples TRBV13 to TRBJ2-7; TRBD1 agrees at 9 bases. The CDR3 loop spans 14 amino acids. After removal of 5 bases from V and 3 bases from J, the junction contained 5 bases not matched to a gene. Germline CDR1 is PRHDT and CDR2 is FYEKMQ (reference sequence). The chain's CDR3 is CASSAGQGNYEQYV. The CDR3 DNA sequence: TGTGCCAGCAGCGCGGGACAGGGAAACTACGAGCAGTACGTC.

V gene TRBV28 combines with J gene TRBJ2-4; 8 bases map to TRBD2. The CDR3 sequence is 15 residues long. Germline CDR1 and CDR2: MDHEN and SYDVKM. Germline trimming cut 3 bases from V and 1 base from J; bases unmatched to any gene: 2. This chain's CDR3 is CASSFGGGAKNIQYF. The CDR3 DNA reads TGTGCCAGCAGTTTCGGCGGGGGGGCCAAAAACATTCAGTACTTC.

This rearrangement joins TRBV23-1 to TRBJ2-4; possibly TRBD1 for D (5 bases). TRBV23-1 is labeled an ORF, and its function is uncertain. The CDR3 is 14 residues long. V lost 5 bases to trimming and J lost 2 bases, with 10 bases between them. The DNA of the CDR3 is TGCGCCAGCAGTACCCCAGGGCCCAAAAACATTCAGTACTTC. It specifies CASSTPGPKNIQYF.

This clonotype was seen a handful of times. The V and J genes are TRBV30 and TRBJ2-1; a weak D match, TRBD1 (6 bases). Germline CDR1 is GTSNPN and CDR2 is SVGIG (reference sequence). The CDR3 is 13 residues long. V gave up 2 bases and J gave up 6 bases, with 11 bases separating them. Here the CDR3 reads CAWSKGVLNEQFF. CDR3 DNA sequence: TGTGCCTGGAGTAAGGGGGTTCTCAATGAGCAGTTCTTC.

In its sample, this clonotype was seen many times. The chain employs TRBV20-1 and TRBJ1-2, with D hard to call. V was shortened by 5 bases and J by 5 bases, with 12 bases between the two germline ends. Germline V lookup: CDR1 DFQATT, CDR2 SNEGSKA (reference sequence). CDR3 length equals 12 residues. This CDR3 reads CSARSYLYGYTF. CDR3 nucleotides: TGCAGTGCTCGATCCTACCTTTATGGCTACACCTTC.

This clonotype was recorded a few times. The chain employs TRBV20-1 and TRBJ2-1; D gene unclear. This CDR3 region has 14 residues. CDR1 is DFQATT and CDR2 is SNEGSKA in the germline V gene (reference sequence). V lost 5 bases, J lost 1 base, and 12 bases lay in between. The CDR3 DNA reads TGCAGTGCTCCCTATAGAGGTTCCTACAATGAGCAGTTCTTC. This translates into CSAPYRGSYNEQFF.

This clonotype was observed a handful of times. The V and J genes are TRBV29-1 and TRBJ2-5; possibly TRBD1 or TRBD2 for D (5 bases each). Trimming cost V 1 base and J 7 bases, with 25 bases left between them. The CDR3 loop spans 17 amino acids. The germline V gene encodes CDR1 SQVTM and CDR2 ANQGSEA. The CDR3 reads CSVEGGTGRTTAGTQYF. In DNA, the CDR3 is TGCAGCGTTGAAGGGGGGACCGGCCGGACGACAGCAGGGACCCAGTACTTC.